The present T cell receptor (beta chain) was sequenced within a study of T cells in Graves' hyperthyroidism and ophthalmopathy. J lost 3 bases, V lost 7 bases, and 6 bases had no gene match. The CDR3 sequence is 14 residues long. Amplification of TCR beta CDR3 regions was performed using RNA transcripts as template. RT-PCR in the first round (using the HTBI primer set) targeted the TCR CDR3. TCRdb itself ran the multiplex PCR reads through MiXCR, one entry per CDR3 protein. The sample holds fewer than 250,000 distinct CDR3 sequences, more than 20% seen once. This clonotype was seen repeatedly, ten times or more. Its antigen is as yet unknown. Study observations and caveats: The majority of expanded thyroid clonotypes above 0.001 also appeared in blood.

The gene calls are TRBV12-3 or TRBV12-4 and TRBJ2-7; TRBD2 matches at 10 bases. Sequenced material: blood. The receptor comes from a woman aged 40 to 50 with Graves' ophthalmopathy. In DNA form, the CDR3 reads TGTGCCAGCACCGGACTAGCGGAGGACTACGAGCAGTACTTC. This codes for CASTGLAEDYEQYF.